This entry concerns a single T cell receptor beta chain. Its antigen is unidentified. The data were obtained in a study of read filtering for tumor transcriptome and immune sequencing. Overall study: Among patients, approximately 17 were male and more than 11 female, aged roughly 40 to 90 (mean roughly 64). TCR-mapped reads were about 3.5 to 11 million with IR-seq versus about 85 to 1,300 with RNA-seq.

From approximately 430 ng of RNA, a library with molecular barcoded alpha/delta and beta/gamma adaptors was made. MiXCR, applied by TCRdb to the reads, yields one record per CDR3 protein. This sample carries about 62,000 distinct CDR3 sequences, around 20% of them seen once, and the ten largest clones take about a tenth. Unmatched junction bases numbered 14, after V lost 3 bases and J lost 9 bases. Germline loops: CDR1 DFQATT, CDR2 SNEGSKA (reference sequence). The CDR3 loop spans 15 amino acids. General study points: Compared with RNA-seq, IR-seq gave much higher clonotype depth and reliability.

The sequenced material came from a population of CD138-negative cells sorted from bone marrow. The TCR comes from a donor aged 40 or older with multiple myeloma. V gene TRBV20-1 combines with J gene TRBJ2-1, with 7 bases aligning to TRBD2. In nucleotides, the CDR3 is TGCAGTGCTAGTTTGACTAGCCCCCTGGGGATTGAGCAGTTCTTC. It codes for CSASLTSPLGIEQFF.